This T cell receptor (beta chain) was obtained from a study of shared clonotypes between healthy human individuals. Several immunoSEQ 96-well plates shared each subset's DNA, each plate a replicate. Sequencing was performed with immunoSEQ multiplex PCR; in TCRdb, only in-frame clones are kept and a portion is missing. Among more than 1,200,000 clones listed, around 98.5% were seen once. The study, taken as a whole, reports: Generation probability values for non-shared clonotypes were lower than those for clonotypes shared by all four donors.

Concerning this clone itself: Its antigen is unknown.

The CDR3 covers 11 residues. This clonotype was sampled from a man under 40 in good health. The rearrangement joins TRBV1 to TRBJ2-1. TRBV1 has pseudogene status. The source material was naive CD4+ T cells sorted from blood. Subset noted: CD45RA+ positively selected. CDR3 sequence: CTSSQGTYQFF. CDR3 nucleotide sequence: TGCACCAGCAGCCAGGGGACCTACCAGTTCTTC.